Listed below are T cell receptor beta chains from one sample, sequenced in a study of regulatory T cells in long-lasting Graves disease. MiXCR, applied by TCRdb to the multiplex PCR reads, yields one record per CDR3 protein. Of about 400,000 distinct CDR3 sequences in the sample, around 16% were seen once. The sequencing here drew on peripheral blood mononuclear cells (PBMCs), taken at new diagnosis, from a patient treated with antithyroid drugs. The source of these receptors is a female donor with Graves disease. Each CDR3 is given with its conserved first and last residue. The order of the fields is V gene, CDR3 length, CDR3 protein.

V gene: TRBV28
CDR3 length: 16
CDR3 protein: CASSPTGTGGNQPQHF

V gene: TRBV6-1
CDR3 length: 15
CDR3 protein: CASRVRQGVDTEAFF

V gene: TRBV5-1
CDR3 length: 15
CDR3 protein: CASSLGGPGDTEAFF

V gene: TRBV12-3/TRBV12-4
CDR3 length: 14
CDR3 protein: CASSYTGRKGGYTF

V gene: TRBV20-1
CDR3 length: 14
CDR3 protein: CSARLVTGPYEQYF

V gene: TRBV10-3
CDR3 length: 14
CDR3 protein: CAISEAPANYGYTF

V gene: TRBV7-9
CDR3 length: 15
CDR3 protein: CASSTGTADNEKLFF

V gene: TRBV6-2/TRBV6-3
CDR3 length: 14
CDR3 protein: CASSRGRGYNEQFF

V gene: TRBV28
CDR3 length: 15
CDR3 protein: CASSLWQGGTYEQYF

V gene: TRBV19
CDR3 length: 15
CDR3 protein: CASKSQTAANYGYTF

V gene: TRBV27
CDR3 length: 13
CDR3 protein: CASSLSGGETQYF

V gene: TRBV3-1
CDR3 length: 15
CDR3 protein: CASSQTQTAEYGYTF

V gene: TRBV5-1
CDR3 length: 12
CDR3 protein: CASSLRVDTQYF

V gene: TRBV14
CDR3 length: 15
CDR3 protein: CASSQDWQGEEKLFF

V gene: TRBV12-3/TRBV12-4
CDR3 length: 14
CDR3 protein: CASSNRADNTEAFF

V gene: TRBV28
CDR3 length: 15
CDR3 protein: CASSTGLVRPRELFF

V gene: TRBV27
CDR3 length: 15
CDR3 protein: CASSPLAGVVDEQFF

V gene: TRBV6-2/TRBV6-3
CDR3 length: 14
CDR3 protein: CASSHAVSNQPQHF

V gene: TRBV20-1
CDR3 length: 13
CDR3 protein: CSARVPEGQTQYF

V gene: TRBV29-1
CDR3 length: 11
CDR3 protein: CSVPDGEKLFF

V gene: TRBV28
CDR3 length: 14
CDR3 protein: CASSFLVSRHEQYF

V gene: TRBV20-1
CDR3 length: 15
CDR3 protein: CSAEPPGVGTDTQYF

V gene: TRBV27
CDR3 length: 18
CDR3 protein: CASSLRGGQGGNNQPQHF

V gene: TRBV12-5
CDR3 length: 13
CDR3 protein: CASGLDFPSVQYF

V gene: TRBV19
CDR3 length: 21
CDR3 protein: CASSIEEIKREGPSGANVLTF

V gene: TRBV12-3/TRBV12-4
CDR3 length: 16
CDR3 protein: CASSFQHSISALTQYF

V gene: TRBV5-5
CDR3 length: 19
CDR3 protein: CASSLRVDRVVSGANVLTF

V gene: TRBV20-1
CDR3 length: 16
CDR3 protein: CSARDPLAGGFETQYF

V gene: TRBV6-5
CDR3 length: 12
CDR3 protein: CASSYRADEQYF

V gene: TRBV27
CDR3 length: 15
CDR3 protein: CASTALSSGKETQYF

V gene: TRBV6-9
CDR3 length: 16
CDR3 protein: CASSYSKLDSRTEAFF

V gene: TRBV6-2/TRBV6-3
CDR3 length: 16
CDR3 protein: CASFARPGQGLSSQYF

V gene: TRBV18
CDR3 length: 13
CDR3 protein: CASSADSRDTQYF

V gene: TRBV11-2
CDR3 length: 15
CDR3 protein: CASSLDAGEFYEQYF

V gene: TRBV24-1
CDR3 length: 16
CDR3 protein: CATSDTRGGDPQPQHF